This TCR beta chain was captured in a study of Graves' ophthalmopathy and Graves' hyperthyroidism. Study results and limitations: Blood was where most expanded thyroid clonotypes above 0.001 frequency also turned up.

V was shortened by 1 base and J by 5 bases, with 5 bases between the two germline ends. The CDR3 is made up of 12 amino acids. Germline V gene data show CDR1 as LGHDT and CDR2 as YNNKEL (reference sequence). This clonotype was seen at least ten times. What it binds is not known. For repertoire sequencing, the TCR beta CDR3 regions were amplified from RNA transcripts. An opening RT-PCR round employed HTBI primers and preceded a second-round multiplex PCR. TCRdb recomputed calls from the multiplex PCR reads with MiXCR, one row per CDR3 protein. The top ten clones hold 9.1% of a sample with 200,000 to 250,000 distinct CDR3 sequences, around 30% of them seen once.

The J gene is TRBJ2-5, the V gene TRBV3-1; no clear D gene. Sequencing was done on a sample of peripheral blood. This receptor was taken from a man aged 45-65 years with Graves' ophthalmopathy. The CDR3 is CASSQGYETQYF. CDR3 sequence (DNA): TGTGCCAGCAGCCAAGGTTATGAGACCCAGTACTTC.